Shown below are 25 T cell receptor beta chains from a single sample sequenced in a study of blood T cell repertoires in COVID-19. Using immunoSEQ multiplex PCR, the repertoire was profiled, and TCRdb retains in-frame clones only, with some absent. The table includes approximately 170,000 clones, under 90% detected once. Sequenced sample: peripheral blood. These TCRs come from a woman of 80 years or more with active or convalescent COVID-19.

This sequence joins TRBV19 and TRBJ1-4; D is uncertain. Deletions cut 3 bases from V and 0 bases from J, with 11 bases between. This CDR3 is built from 16 residues. In germline, CDR1 is LNHDA, CDR2 SQIVND (reference sequence). The CDR3 coding sequence is TGTGCCAGTAGTATTCCCGGTGCGGCAACTAATGAAAAACTGTTTTTT. It specifies CASSIPGAATNEKLFF.

The V gene is TRBV6-2 or TRBV6-3, the J gene TRBJ1-5; D is uncertain. Germline assignment: CDR1 MNHEY and CDR2 SVGEGT. The CDR3 is 17 amino acids. V gave up 0 bases and J gave up 8 bases, with 20 bases separating them. The CDR3 DNA sequence: TGTGCCAGCAGTTACTCGCTGGCAGGTACAAGGTGGGAGCCCCAGCATTTT. Translation gives CASSYSLAGTRWEPQHF.

The chain has TRBV7-2 and TRBJ2-3; TRBD1 is a possible D gene (5 bases). The V and J ends lost 5 bases and 3 bases respectively, with 15 bases between them. Germline V gene sequence: CDR1 SGHTA, CDR2 FQGNSA. The CDR3 runs to 15 residues. The CDR3: CASSAAGWGTDTQYF. The CDR3 DNA is TGTGCCAGCAGCGCGGCAGGGTGGGGTACAGATACGCAGTATTTT.

CDR3 residues: CASSPQGGYGTEAFF. The CDR3 coding sequence is TGTGCCAGCTCACCACAGGGCGGGTATGGGACTGAAGCTTTCTTT. This chain uses TRBV18 with TRBJ1-1, with D unresolved. Looked up from germline, CDR1 is KGHSH and CDR2 is LQKENI. The V gene lost 1 base and the J gene lost 5 bases, with 14 bases spanning the gap. CDR3 length: 15 residues.

The gene calls are TRBV7-9 and TRBJ2-1; 10 bases match TRBD2. The V gene end was trimmed by 5 bases and the J gene end by 5 bases; junction bases not matched to a gene: 9. This CDR3 is 16 amino acids long. In germline, CDR1 is SEHNR, CDR2 FQNEAQ (reference sequence). CDR3 sequence reads: CASSPRTSGLDNEQFF. CDR3 DNA: TGTGCCAGCAGCCCTCGGACTAGCGGCCTTGACAATGAGCAGTTCTTC.

This sequence joins TRBV5-5 and TRBJ2-5; no clear D gene. CDR3 size: 14 residues. Germline loops: CDR1 SGHKS, CDR2 YYEKEE (reference sequence). The V and J ends lost 7 bases and 5 bases respectively, with 18 bases between them. CDR3 sequence: CASSHQMARETQYF. As DNA, the CDR3 is TGTGCCAGCTCCCATCAGATGGCGAGGGAGACCCAGTACTTC.

The V and J genes are TRBV15 and TRBJ1-2; tentatively, D is TRBD1 (6 bases). Trimming took off 5 bases at V and 7 bases at J, with 17 bases between the two ends. CDR3 length equals 14 residues. Germline CDR1 and CDR2: LNHNV and YYDKDF (reference sequence). The CDR3: CATSGTTGFFGYTF. CDR3 in DNA: TGTGCCACCAGCGGGACAACAGGGTTTTTTGGCTACACCTTC. Complete variable domain (other parts from reference TRBV15 and TRBJ1-2): DAMVIQNPRYQVTQFGKPVTLSCSQTLNHNVMYWYQQKSSQAPKLLFHYYDKDFNNEADTPDNFQSRRPNTSFCFLDIRSPGLGDTAMYLCATSGTTGFFGYTFGSGTRLTVV.

The rearrangement links TRBV6-1 to TRBJ1-5; tentatively, D is TRBD1 (6 bases). V lost 2 bases and J 6 bases, leaving 14 bases between the germline ends. CDR1 and CDR2 from the germline V gene are MNHNS and SASEGT. The length of the CDR3 is 15 residues. The CDR3 DNA follows: TGTGCCAGCAGTGAAACGCGGGGGCGGACTCAGCCCCAGCATTTT. Protein product: CASSETRGRTQPQHF.

This rearrangement joins TRBV30 to TRBJ2-2, with TRBD2 as a possible D gene (5 bases). Germline V gives CDR1 GTSNPN, CDR2 SVGIG (reference sequence). The V end was cut by 0 bases, the J end by 1 base, with 9 bases between. This CDR3 spans 15 amino acids. The CDR3 region is CAWSVLAVNTGELFF. The CDR3 coding sequence is TGTGCCTGGAGTGTGCTAGCAGTGAACACCGGGGAGCTGTTTTTT.

As DNA, the CDR3 is TGCGCCAGCAGCTTGGCCCATGTAGCTTCGGGCTACACCTTC. Its translation: CASSLAHVASGYTF. The chain uses TRBV5-1 and TRBJ1-2, with D unclear. This CDR3 has 14 residues. Looked up from germline, CDR1 is SGHRS and CDR2 is YFSETQ. V was shortened by 0 bases and J by 8 bases, with 14 bases between the two germline ends.

This chain joins TRBV5-1 and TRBJ1-4; possible D gene TRBD1, 6 bases. The CDR3 consists of 14 residues. Trimming stripped 3 bases from V and 6 bases from J, with 12 bases between. Germline V gene lookup returns CDR1 SGHRS and CDR2 YFSETQ. The CDR3 sequence: CASSSQGWDEKLFF. The CDR3 bases are TGCGCCAGCAGCTCACAGGGTTGGGATGAAAAACTGTTTTTT.

V gene TRBV29-1 combines with J gene TRBJ2-1, with 11 nucleotides matching TRBD2. The CDR3 is 14 residues long. J was trimmed by 5 bases and V by 6 bases; bases with no gene match: 6. CDR1 is SQVTM, CDR2 ANQGSEA, per germline. CDR3 nucleotides: TGCAGCGTGAGAACTAGCGGGAGAAACAATGAGCAGTTCTTC. It is translated as CSVRTSGRNNEQFF.

The chain is built from TRBV5-1 and TRBJ2-7; 7 bases are shared with TRBD2. The CDR3 consists of 16 residues. The germline V gene has CDR1 SGHRS and CDR2 YFSETQ. Germline trimming cut 3 bases from V and 4 bases from J; bases unmatched to any gene: 13. CDR3 in DNA: TGCGCCAGCAGCTCGACGGGTTCTAGCGGCCTTTACGAGCAGTACTTC. This translates into CASSSTGSSGLYEQYF.

The J gene is TRBJ2-7, the V gene TRBV18; D remains ambiguous. Germline V gene data show CDR1 as KGHSH and CDR2 as LQKENI. There are 13 residues in the CDR3. V was cut by 3 bases and J by 0 bases, with 6 bases left in between. CDR3 sequence (DNA): TGTGCCAGCTCACCGGCTAGCTCCTACGAGCAGTACTTC. This encodes CASSPASSYEQYF.

This clone has a handful of counts. The gene calls are TRBV9 and TRBJ2-1, with 7 bases aligning to TRBD2. The junction had 9 bases not matched to a gene; V was cut back by 6 bases and J by 0 bases. CDR1 SGDLS and CDR2 YYNGEE come from the germline V gene. CDR3 size: 16 residues. CDR3: CASTRRGMSSYNEQFF. As DNA, the CDR3 is TGTGCCAGCACCCGGCGGGGGATGAGCTCCTACAATGAGCAGTTCTTC.

The gene calls are TRBV29-1 and TRBJ1-2, with D possibly TRBD1 on 5 matching bases. V dropped 1 base and J dropped 7 bases, with 16 bases sitting between them. The CDR3 is made up of 14 amino acids. Germline CDR1 and CDR2: SQVTM and ANQGSEA. The CDR3 loop is CSVEVFSREGGYTF. The CDR3 bases are TGCAGCGTTGAAGTCTTTTCCAGGGAAGGTGGCTACACCTTC.

This chain links TRBV7-9 with TRBJ2-2; 9 bases match TRBD2. Trimming took 5 bases from V and 7 from J; bases not matched to a gene: 8. CDR1 is SEHNR and CDR2 is FQNEAQ in the germline V gene (reference sequence). The CDR3 is 15 residues long. DNA for the CDR3: TGTGCCAGCAGCCGAACTAGCGGGTTCGACGGGGAGCTGTTTTTT. Amino acid sequence: CASSRTSGFDGELFF.

This chain joins TRBV18 and TRBJ1-2, with D hard to call. With 3 bases removed from V and 6 bases from J, the gap between germline ends came to 11 bases. CDR3 length equals 13 residues. Germline V gene sequence: CDR1 KGHSH, CDR2 LQKENI. The CDR3 DNA is TGTGCCAGCTCACCTTCGCCGCGGGATGGCTACACCTTC. This translates into CASSPSPRDGYTF.

This chain links TRBV28 with TRBJ2-3, with D perhaps matching TRBD2 (6 bases). Germline V gene data show CDR1 as MDHEN and CDR2 as SYDVKM. V was pared by 5 bases and J by 0 bases, with 12 bases between. The CDR3 is 15 amino acids. CDR3: CASSGGKSSTDTQYF. The CDR3 nucleotides are TGTGCCAGCAGTGGGGGGAAGTCTAGCACAGATACGCAGTATTTT. The variable domain in full, with the rest retrieved from reference TRBV28 and TRBJ2-3, is DVKVTQSSRYLVKRTGEKVFLECVQDMDHENMFWYRQDPGLGLRLIYFSYDVKMKEKGDIPEGYSVSREKKERFSLILESASTNQTSMYLCASSGGKSSTDTQYFGPGTRLTVL.

The chain carries TRBV25-1 and TRBJ2-1; 7 bases match TRBD2. CDR1 is MGHDK, CDR2 SYGVNS, per germline. CDR3 length: 16 residues. Losses at the gene ends were 2 bases for V and 3 bases for J; bases not matched to a gene: 7. The DNA for the CDR3 is TGTGCCAGCAGTGAACAAGGACTAGGGGACTACAATGAGCAGTTCTTC. This codes for CASSEQGLGDYNEQFF.

This clone has more than one count but fewer than ten. The chain carries TRBV7-9 and TRBJ1-3; D gene uncertain. V lost 3 bases and J lost 8, with 8 bases in between. The CDR3 totals 12 residues. Per the germline V gene, CDR1 is SEHNR and CDR2 is FQNEAQ (reference sequence). The CDR3 region is CASSFTPDTIYF. Written as DNA, the CDR3 is TGTGCCAGCAGCTTTACCCCGGACACCATATATTTT.

This chain uses TRBV27 with TRBJ2-4, with D perhaps TRBD2 (6 bases). V lost 5 bases and J 6 bases, leaving 20 bases between the germline ends. Germline CDR1 is MNHEY and CDR2 is SMNVEV (reference sequence). This CDR3 spans 16 amino acids. CDR3 nucleotides: TGTGCCAGCAGTCCAAAATCTCAGGTGGGAGGAAACATTCAGTACTTC. Translated, it gives CASSPKSQVGGNIQYF.

This clone has only one observation. An end of the junction differs from the germline gene, which may be a read error. The V call is TRBV28, the J call TRBJ2-1, with 7 nucleotides matching TRBD2. This CDR3 contains 14 residues. Germline V gene sequence: CDR1 MDHEN, CDR2 SYDVKM. The CDR3 region has the DNA TGTGCCGGCAGTTTGGCGGGAGTGCTAAATGAGCAGTTCTTC. It is translated as CAGSLAGVLNEQFF.

CDR3 in amino acids: CASSFPGTGDLSAQYF. The CDR3 bases are TGTGCCAGCAGCTTCCCGGGGACAGGGGACCTATCTGCGCAGTATTTT. This chain joins TRBV7-9 and TRBJ2-3; 10 nucleotides match TRBD1. The germline gives CDR1 SEHNR, CDR2 FQNEAQ (reference sequence). The CDR3 spans 16 residues. Unmatched junction bases numbered 13, after V lost 3 bases and J lost 10 bases.

This sequence joins TRBV2 and TRBJ2-2; TRBD2 matches 10 bases. V trimming: 6 bases; J trimming: 7 bases; junction bases outside the gene matches: 8. The CDR3 contains 15 residues. From germline, CDR1 is SNHLY and CDR2 FYNNEI. The CDR3 loop reads CASSETSGTGGELFF. The CDR3 DNA reads TGTGCCAGCAGCGAAACTAGCGGGACGGGCGGGGAGCTGTTTTTT.